The 21 T cell receptor beta chains below come from one sample, sequenced in a study of blood T cell repertoires in COVID-19. Clones were sequenced by immunoSEQ multiplex PCR, and TCRdb holds only the in-frame ones, with some missing. The sample has 200,000 to 250,000 clones, around three quarters seen once; the top ten hold approximately 6%. The sequencing sample was made of peripheral blood. The receptor source for this set is a woman between 65 and 79 years old with acute or convalescent COVID-19.

The rearrangement joins TRBV5-1 to TRBJ2-3; a possible D gene is TRBD2 (6 bases). CDR1 is SGHRS and CDR2 is YFSETQ in the germline V gene. The CDR3 has 16 amino acids. The V end lost 3 bases, the J end lost 3 bases, and 17 bases lay between the germline ends. The CDR3 reads CASSSGAGLMTDTQYF. For the CDR3, the DNA is TGCGCCAGCAGCTCTGGCGCGGGACTTATGACAGATACGCAGTATTTT.

On this clone itself: This sample also contains other DNA sequences that code for the same CDR3. The chain combines TRBV10-3 with TRBJ1-5; D gene uncertain. The CDR3 extends over 14 amino acids. Trimming took 2 bases from V and 0 from J, leaving 5 bases between them. CDR1 and CDR2 (germline): ENHRY, SYGVKD. CDR3 in DNA: TGTGCCATCAGTGAGCGGGGTAGCAATCAGCCCCAGCATTTT. The encoded protein is CAISERGSNQPQHF.

The J gene is TRBJ1-1, the V gene TRBV19, with 7 positions matching TRBD1. Germline V gives CDR1 LNHDA, CDR2 SQIVND (reference sequence). The CDR3 consists of 16 residues. The ends lost 1 base at V and 6 bases at J; junction bases unmatched: 11. Here the CDR3 reads CASSIGAGGGMAEAFF. CDR3 DNA: TGTGCCAGTAGTATAGGGGCGGGAGGGGGCATGGCTGAAGCTTTCTTT. Using reference TRBV19 and TRBJ1-1 for the parts outside the CDR3, the full variable domain is DGGITQSPKYLFRKEGQNVTLSCEQNLNHDAMYWYRQDPGQGLRLIYYSQIVNDFQKGDIAEGYSVSREKKESFPLTVTSAQKNPTAFYLCASSIGAGGGMAEAFFGQGTRLTVV.

V and J are TRBV28 and TRBJ2-1; 10 nucleotides line up with TRBD2. After removal of 7 bases from V and 8 bases from J, the junction contained 14 bases not matched to a gene. CDR3 length equals 16 residues. Germline CDR1 is MDHEN and CDR2 is SYDVKM. CDR3: CASIRSGLAGVDEQFF. DNA for the CDR3: TGTGCCAGCATCCGAAGCGGGCTAGCGGGAGTGGATGAGCAGTTCTTC.

The chain links TRBV10-3 to TRBJ2-4; 8 bases line up with TRBD1. This CDR3 has 16 amino acids. V gave up 0 bases and J gave up 9 bases; unmatched junction bases: 10. Germline values: CDR1 ENHRY, CDR2 SYGVKD. Here the CDR3 DNA reads TGTGCCATCAGTGAGTCTAGGACAGGGAACGGGGGCATTCAGTACTTC. It translates to CAISESRTGNGGIQYF.

In its sample, this clone was seen once. V is TRBV24-1 and J is TRBJ1-2, with 9 positions matching TRBD1. The CDR3 runs 15 residues. From germline, CDR1 is KGHDR and CDR2 SFDVKD. With 3 bases clipped from V and 7 bases from J, the junction kept 8 bases outside the gene matches. CDR3 loop: CATSDPWTGEGGYTF. DNA of the CDR3: TGTGCCACCAGTGATCCATGGACAGGGGAAGGTGGCTACACCTTC.

The V call is TRBV19, the J call TRBJ1-1; a possible D gene is TRBD1 (5 bases). The CDR3 consists of 15 residues. V shed 7 bases and J shed 2 bases, with 17 bases lying between them. Germline V gene sequence: CDR1 LNHDA, CDR2 SQIVND (reference sequence). CDR3 coding DNA: TGTGCCAGTACCGAACGGTGGGGGACTAACACTGAAGCTTTCTTT. As protein: CASTERWGTNTEAFF.

This clone was detected once. V is TRBV4-2 and J is TRBJ2-7, with 9 bases aligning to TRBD2. Losses at the gene ends were 0 bases for V and 3 bases for J; bases not matched to a gene: 0. This CDR3 comprises 14 residues. Looked up from germline, CDR1 is LGHNA and CDR2 is YNFKEQ. For the CDR3, the DNA is TGTGCCAGCAGCCAAGAGACTAGCGGCTACGAGCAGTACTTC. Translating gives CASSQETSGYEQYF.

The chain is built from TRBV2 and TRBJ2-3; D remains ambiguous. The CDR3 extends over 17 amino acids. The germline gives CDR1 SNHLY, CDR2 FYNNEI. Trimming removed 1 base at V and 3 bases at J, with 17 bases between. The CDR3, as DNA: TGTGCCAGCAGTGAAGAAACCGCAGGTTCGGATACAGATACGCAGTATTTT. Translating gives CASSEETAGSDTDTQYF. The complete variable domain, with remaining parts taken from reference TRBV2 and TRBJ2-3, reads EPEVTQTPSHQVTQMGQEVILRCVPISNHLYFYWYRQILGQKVEFLVSFYNNEISEKSEIFDDQFSVERPDGSNFTLKIRSTKLEDSAMYFCASSEETAGSDTDTQYFGPGTRLTVL.

This clone has just a few counts. The V call is TRBV29-1, the J call TRBJ2-7, with 9 positions matching TRBD1. CDR1 SQVTM and CDR2 ANQGSEA come from the germline V gene. Losses at the gene ends were 2 bases for V and 6 bases for J; bases not matched to a gene: 8. The CDR3 loop spans 14 amino acids. The CDR3 loop is CSVEKGDRVGEQYF. The CDR3 bases are TGCAGCGTTGAAAAGGGGGACAGGGTAGGCGAGCAGTACTTC.

The V call is TRBV3-1 (or the pseudogene TRBV3-2), the J call TRBJ1-6; D is unresolved. The germline CDR1 and CDR2 sequences are LGHDT and YNNKEL (reference sequence). Trimming shortened V by 0 bases and J by 7 bases, and 4 bases separated the two germline ends. The CDR3 runs to 13 residues. The DNA for the CDR3 is TGTGCCAGCAGCCAAGAGAGGAATTCACCCCTCCACTTT. Its translation is CASSQERNSPLHF.

V gene TRBV14 combines with J gene TRBJ2-1; TRBD2 agrees at 7 bases. CDR3 length: 16 amino acids. V shed 1 base and J 7 bases; nucleotides not matched to a gene: 10. Germline CDR1 SGHDN, CDR2 FVKESK. CDR3 nucleotides: TGTGCCAGCAGCCAAGTTCCAGCGGGATCTATGAATGAGCAGTTCTTC. Amino acids: CASSQVPAGSMNEQFF.

This clone showed up just once. The V and J genes are TRBV4-2 and TRBJ2-1; maybe TRBD2 (6 bases). The CDR3 has 16 residues. CDR1 is LGHNA, CDR2 YNFKEQ, per germline. Trimming removed 0 bases at V and 3 bases at J, with 12 bases between. DNA of the CDR3: TGTGCCAGCAGCCAAGAGACGGCGGAGGGCTACAATGAGCAGTTCTTC. This translates into CASSQETAEGYNEQFF.

The chain carries TRBV11-2 and TRBJ1-5; D gene ambiguous. The CDR3 spans 15 residues. V was cut by 4 bases and J by 2 bases, with 12 bases left in between. The germline CDR1 and CDR2 sequences are SGHAT and FQNNGV. The DNA for the CDR3 is TGTGCCAGCAGCTCCGGACTCGTTGGCAATCAGCCCCAGCATTTT. This codes for CASSSGLVGNQPQHF.

The V and J genes are TRBV10-3 and TRBJ2-1, with TRBD2 matching 7 bases. From germline, CDR1 is ENHRY and CDR2 SYGVKD. V shed 8 bases and J 6 bases; nucleotides not matched to a gene: 7. The CDR3 runs 13 residues. CDR3 loop: CAIRAGEANEQFF. CDR3 DNA: TGTGCCATCCGGGCGGGAGAGGCCAATGAGCAGTTCTTC.

On this clone itself: Its ends do not fully match the called genes, so a read error is possible. This chain connects TRBV9 to TRBJ2-1, with TRBD2 matching 10 bases. Germline V gene data show CDR1 as SGDLS and CDR2 as YYNGEE. There are 15 residues in the CDR3. CDR3 coding DNA: TGTGCCAACAGCGTGTCTAGCGGGAGTTTTAATGAGCAGTTCTTC. It yields the protein CANSVSSGSFNEQFF.

V and J are TRBV3-1 (or the pseudogene TRBV3-2) and TRBJ1-6; 10 nucleotides match TRBD1. The CDR3 loop spans 14 amino acids. J was trimmed by 8 bases and V by 4 bases; bases with no gene match: 2. The germline V gene encodes CDR1 LGHDT and CDR2 YNNKEL (reference sequence). This CDR3 is CASSRTGGDSPLHF. The CDR3 DNA is TGTGCCAGCAGCCGGACAGGGGGGGATTCACCCCTCCACTTT.

The CDR3 DNA reads as TGTGCCACCAGTGACCCCGGGACTTTCCCTAGCACAGATACGCAGTATTTT. Its protein is CATSDPGTFPSTDTQYF. This chain links TRBV24-1 with TRBJ2-3, with D tentatively TRBD2 (6 bases). V lost 4 bases to trimming and J lost 0 bases, with 16 bases between them. CDR1 and CDR2 from the germline V gene are KGHDR and SFDVKD. The CDR3 covers 17 residues.

In DNA form, the CDR3 reads TGTGCCAGTAGTATGAGTTTGGCAGGGGTTCAGCCCCAGCATTTT. Encoded protein: CASSMSLAGVQPQHF. The V call is TRBV19, the J call TRBJ1-5; weak D call: TRBD1 (6 bases). The CDR3 has 15 amino acids. Germline-derived CDR1 and CDR2 are LNHDA and SQIVND (reference sequence). Trimming took off 3 bases at V and 6 bases at J, with 15 bases between the two ends. The full variable domain, rest sourced from reference TRBV19 and TRBJ1-5, is DGGITQSPKYLFRKEGQNVTLSCEQNLNHDAMYWYRQDPGQGLRLIYYSQIVNDFQKGDIAEGYSVSREKKESFPLTVTSAQKNPTAFYLCASSMSLAGVQPQHFGDGTRLSIL.

The chain employs TRBV3-1 (or the pseudogene TRBV3-2) and TRBJ1-1; D is unclear. V was shortened by 7 bases and J by 1 base, with 10 bases between the two germline ends. Germline V lookup: CDR1 LGHDT, CDR2 YNNKEL (reference sequence). The CDR3 totals 13 residues. The CDR3 sequence is CASTGAGNTEAFF. The CDR3 DNA is TGTGCCAGCACGGGAGCGGGGAACACTGAAGCTTTCTTT.

This chain connects TRBV3-1 (or the pseudogene TRBV3-2) to TRBJ2-5, with D possibly matching TRBD2 (6 bases). V lost 2 bases and J lost 3, with 13 bases in between. Germline V gene sequence: CDR1 LGHDT, CDR2 YNNKEL (reference sequence). The CDR3 is made up of 15 amino acids. CDR3 protein: CASSQPGTSKETQYF. CDR3 DNA: TGTGCCAGCAGCCAACCGGGGACTTCTAAAGAGACCCAGTACTTC.